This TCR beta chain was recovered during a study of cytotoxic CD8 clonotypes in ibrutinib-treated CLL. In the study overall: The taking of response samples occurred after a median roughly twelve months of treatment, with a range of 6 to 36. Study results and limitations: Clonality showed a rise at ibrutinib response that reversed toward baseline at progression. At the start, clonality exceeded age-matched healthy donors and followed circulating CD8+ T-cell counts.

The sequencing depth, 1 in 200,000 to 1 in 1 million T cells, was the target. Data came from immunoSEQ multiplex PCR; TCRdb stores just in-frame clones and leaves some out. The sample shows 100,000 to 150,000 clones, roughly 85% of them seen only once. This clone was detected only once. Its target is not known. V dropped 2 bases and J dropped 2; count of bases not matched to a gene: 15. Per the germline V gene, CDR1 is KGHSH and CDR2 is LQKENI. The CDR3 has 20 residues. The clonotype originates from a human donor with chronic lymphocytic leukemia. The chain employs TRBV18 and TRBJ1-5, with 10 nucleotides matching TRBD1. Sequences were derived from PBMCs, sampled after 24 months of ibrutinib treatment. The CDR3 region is CASSPYRTGGAMRGNQPQHF. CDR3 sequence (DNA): TGTGCCAGCTCACCATATCGGACAGGGGGGGCCATGAGGGGCAATCAGCCCCAGCATTTT.